This T cell receptor (beta chain) was sequenced for a study of blood T cell repertoires in COVID-19. Study background: T cells, B-cell-depleted T cells, or PBMCs supplied cDNA or gDNA.

Individuals aged roughly 18 to 95 years were recruited from 20 to 25 US areas. Cohort allocation depended upon clinical history that participants reported. The CDR3 has 14 amino acids. The germline CDR1 and CDR2 sequences are WNHNN and SYGVQD (reference sequence). The ends were cut back, 6 bases at V and 8 bases at J, with 19 bases in the middle. The method was immunoSEQ multiplex PCR; TCRdb's version includes in-frame clones alone and lacks a portion of them. This sample has roughly 300,000 clones, with 80% to 90% found just once. This sequence originates from a man aged 25-40 years who had recovered from COVID-19. The sequenced material came from PBMCs or T cells enriched from blood (not recorded which). The chain couples TRBV10-1 to TRBJ1-1; perhaps TRBD1 as D (5 bases). The CDR3 reads CASRPSQGGREAFF. In DNA, the CDR3 is TGCGCCAGCAGACCCTCTCAGGGTGGTCGGGAAGCTTTCTTT.